Listed here are 3 T cell receptor beta chains from one sample, sequenced in a study of T cell changes during pregnancy in multiple sclerosis. Data came from immunoSEQ multiplex PCR; TCRdb stores just in-frame clones and leaves some out. This table holds roughly 38,000 clones, around 92% found once. The source material was CD4+ T cells from peripheral blood mononuclear cells, sampled in the second trimester of pregnancy. The receptors come from a female donor in good health, enrolled as a control in a pregnancy study.

The chain joins TRBV5-1 to TRBJ2-2; weak D call: TRBD2 (5 bases). Deletions cut 1 base from V and 5 bases from J, with 12 bases between. CDR3 length equals 15 residues. From germline, CDR1 is SGHRS and CDR2 YFSETQ. The CDR3 DNA reads as TGCGCCAGCAGCTTGAGGGAGTCGAGTACCGGGGAGCTGTTTTTT. The encoded protein is CASSLRESSTGELFF.

This rearrangement joins TRBV19 to TRBJ2-7; D perhaps matches TRBD2 (5 bases). The length of the CDR3 is 13 residues. V was clipped by 4 bases and J by 7 bases, with 14 bases between them. Germline V gene data show CDR1 as LNHDA and CDR2 as SQIVND (reference sequence). Here the CDR3 reads CASSKEGLWEQYF. The CDR3 coding sequence is TGTGCCAGTAGTAAAGAGGGCCTGTGGGAGCAGTACTTC.

V gene TRBV5-1 combines with J gene TRBJ2-1; TRBD1 aligns across 7 bases. This CDR3 is built from 13 residues. Trimming removed 4 bases from V and 8 bases from J; junction bases left unmatched: 6. CDR1 and CDR2 (germline): SGHRS, YFSETQ. The CDR3: CASSRDRAYEQFF. DNA for the CDR3: TGCGCCAGCAGCCGCGACAGGGCATATGAGCAGTTCTTC.